This T cell receptor (beta chain) appears in the sequencing data of a study of PD-1 and CTLA-4 blockade in melanoma. Some clones are missing from TCRdb's copy, which holds only in-frame ones; the method was immunoSEQ multiplex PCR. The top ten hold approximately 32% of the sample, which has some 11,000 clones, 80% to 90% seen once. This TCR was recovered from a human donor with melanoma. This specimen was CD8+ T cells from peripheral blood, taken from a patient given anti-PD-1 treatment.

As DNA, the CDR3 is TGCGCCAGCAGCCCCGTCCTGGGGCAGCCCCAGCATTTT. Its protein is CASSPVLGQPQHF. The gene calls are TRBV4-1 and TRBJ1-5; D unclear. The CDR3 runs to 13 residues. Germline V gives CDR1 MGHRA, CDR2 YSYEKL. Trimming shortened V by 4 bases and J by 7 bases, and 11 bases separated the two germline ends.